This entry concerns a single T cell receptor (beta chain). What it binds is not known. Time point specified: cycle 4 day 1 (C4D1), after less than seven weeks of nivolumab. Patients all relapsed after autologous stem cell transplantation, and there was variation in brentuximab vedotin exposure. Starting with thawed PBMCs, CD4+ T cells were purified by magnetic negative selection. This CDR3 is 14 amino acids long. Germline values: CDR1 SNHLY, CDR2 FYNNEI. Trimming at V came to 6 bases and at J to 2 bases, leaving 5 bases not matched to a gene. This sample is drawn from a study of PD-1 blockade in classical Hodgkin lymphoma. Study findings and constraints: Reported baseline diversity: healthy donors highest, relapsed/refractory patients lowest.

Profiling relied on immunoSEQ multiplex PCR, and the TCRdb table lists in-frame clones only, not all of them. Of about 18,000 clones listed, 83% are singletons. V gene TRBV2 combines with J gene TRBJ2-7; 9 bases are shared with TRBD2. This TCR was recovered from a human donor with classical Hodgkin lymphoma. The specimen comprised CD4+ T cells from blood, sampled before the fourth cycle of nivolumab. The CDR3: CASRTTSGAYEQYF. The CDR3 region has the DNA TGTGCCAGCAGGACGACTAGCGGAGCCTACGAGCAGTACTTC.